The 26 T cell receptor beta chains reported below all come from one sample, sequenced in a study of Ad26.COV2.S vaccination and SARS-CoV-2 variants. TCRdb's table, derived via immunoSEQ multiplex PCR, lists solely in-frame clones and lacks some. The data hold 250,000 to 300,000 clones, with 70% to 90% observed a single time. Treatment of the sample: around 19 received Ad26.COV2.S at low or high dose, single or two shots; several received placebo; per-sample allocation not given. Specimens were obtained on day 63 following the first vaccine or placebo injection. This material consisted of peripheral blood, taken in a trial of Ad26.COV2.S vaccine versus placebo. These TCRs come from a person aged 18 to 65 who received the Ad26.COV2.S COVID-19 vaccine or a placebo.

This rearrangement joins TRBV28 to TRBJ2-1; 8 bases are a match to TRBD1. The V segment lost 5 bases and the J segment 7 bases; nucleotides outside the gene matches: 13. The germline V gene encodes CDR1 MDHEN and CDR2 SYDVKM. The CDR3 is made up of 16 amino acids. This chain's CDR3 is CASSPPGQGFRNEQFF. In nucleotides, the CDR3 is TGTGCCAGCAGTCCCCCTGGACAGGGTTTTAGAAATGAGCAGTTCTTC.

Turning to this clone: Other DNA sequences in the same sample also yield this CDR3. This chain joins TRBV6-2 or TRBV6-3 and TRBJ1-1; no clear D gene. The CDR3 spans 14 residues. The germline CDR1 and CDR2 sequences are MNHEY and SVGEGT. Trimming left V 2 bases short and J 2 bases short, with 9 bases between. The CDR3 DNA follows: TGTGCCAGCAGTTACCCGGCAACTAACACTGAAGCTTTCTTT. Amino acid sequence: CASSYPATNTEAFF.

DNA for the CDR3: TGCGCCAGCAGCGTACAGGGGGCGATGGGGCTTAATGAAAAACTGTTTTTT. Protein: CASSVQGAMGLNEKLFF. The rearrangement links TRBV5-1 to TRBJ1-4; 9 bases match TRBD1. The CDR3 length is 17 residues. CDR1 is SGHRS, CDR2 YFSETQ, per germline. V lost 4 bases to trimming and J lost 4 bases; unmatched junction nucleotides: 11.

The chain carries TRBV11-2 and TRBJ2-1; no clear D. V lost 1 base and J 8 bases, leaving 12 bases between the germline ends. In germline, CDR1 is SGHAT, CDR2 FQNNGV. The CDR3 runs 14 residues. This CDR3 is CASSLGASVYEQFF. As DNA, the CDR3 is TGTGCCAGCAGCTTAGGGGCTTCGGTTTATGAGCAGTTCTTC.

This sequence joins TRBV2 and TRBJ1-1, with D possibly being TRBD1 (6 bases). The V and J ends lost 8 bases and 5 bases respectively, with 21 bases between them. This CDR3 spans 15 amino acids. Germline CDR1 is SNHLY and CDR2 is FYNNEI. The CDR3 is CASSAVYREDTEAFF. The DNA for the CDR3 is TGTGCCAGCTCGGCCGTTTACAGGGAAGATACTGAAGCTTTCTTT.

Remarks on this clone: Compared with germline, one end of the junction differs, possibly owing to a read error. The rearrangement uses TRBV6-1 and TRBJ2-1, with 9 bases matching TRBD2. CDR1 and CDR2 (germline): MNHNS, SASEGT. The CDR3 is made up of 16 amino acids. Here the CDR3 DNA reads TGTGCCAGCAGCGAAGCCGGGACTAGCCCCTACAATGAGCAGTTCTTC. It specifies CASSEAGTSPYNEQFF.

The V call is TRBV27, the J call TRBJ1-2; D is possibly TRBD1 (5 bases). V shed 2 bases and J shed 4 bases, with 14 bases lying between them. Germline lookup yields CDR1 MNHEY and CDR2 SMNVEV (reference sequence). The CDR3 covers 15 residues. The CDR3 region is CASSLRDPTAYGYTF. CDR3 bases: TGTGCCAGCAGTTTAAGGGACCCTACCGCCTATGGCTACACCTTC.

The V gene is TRBV10-2, the J gene TRBJ1-2, with a possible D match to TRBD1 (5 bases). Germline V gives CDR1 WSHSY, CDR2 SAAADI. The CDR3 covers 16 residues. V was trimmed by 0 bases and J by 0 bases, leaving 11 bases between them. CDR3 loop: CASSESIRGSNYGYTF. The CDR3 DNA sequence: TGCGCCAGCAGTGAGTCGATTAGGGGATCTAACTATGGCTACACCTTC.

This chain joins TRBV29-1 and TRBJ1-5; no firm D call. V lost 7 bases and J 10 bases, leaving 17 bases between the germline ends. Germline CDR1 reads SQVTM; CDR2 reads ANQGSEA. The CDR3 sequence is 12 residues long. The CDR3 loop is CSARGRVHPQHF. The CDR3 region has the DNA TGCAGCGCCAGAGGGAGGGTTCACCCCCAGCATTTT.

This chain uses TRBV19 with TRBJ1-2, with 10 positions matching TRBD1. Germline lookup yields CDR1 LNHDA and CDR2 SQIVND (reference sequence). This CDR3 region has 13 residues. The junction had 0 bases not matched to a gene; V was cut back by 3 bases and J by 5 bases. The chain's CDR3 is CASSMGQGYGYTF. CDR3 coding DNA: TGTGCCAGTAGTATGGGACAGGGGTATGGCTACACCTTC.

V is TRBV29-1 and J is TRBJ1-6; 7 bases are shared with TRBD1. Germline values: CDR1 SQVTM, CDR2 ANQGSEA. CDR3 length: 13 amino acids. V lost 6 bases to trimming and J lost 8 bases; unmatched junction nucleotides: 7. The CDR3, as DNA: TGCAGCGTCGGGGACAGTTTAGATTCACCCCTCCACTTT. Residues: CSVGDSLDSPLHF.

The sample holds one count of this clone. The chain joins TRBV7-9 to TRBJ2-7; 16 bases are a match to TRBD2. The CDR3 runs 13 residues. V dropped 6 bases and J dropped 12; count of bases not matched to a gene: 5. Germline V lookup: CDR1 SEHNR, CDR2 FQNEAQ (reference sequence). The CDR3 DNA sequence: TGTGCCAGCAGAACCGGGACTAGCGGGAGGGCGTACTTC. Amino acids: CASRTGTSGRAYF.

Ten or more counts support this clone. The V call is TRBV4-1, the J call TRBJ2-7; D is unresolved. Germline V gene sequence: CDR1 MGHRA, CDR2 YSYEKL. Trimming took off 1 base at V and 3 bases at J, with 7 bases between the two ends. This CDR3 contains 13 residues. This CDR3 reads CASSQGTNYEQYF. Here the CDR3 DNA reads TGCGCCAGCAGCCAAGGGACCAACTACGAGCAGTACTTC.

CDR3 loop: CAMDRENYGYTF. The CDR3, as DNA: TGTGCCATGGACAGGGAGAACTATGGCTACACCTTC. The rearrangement links TRBV2 to TRBJ1-2, with 8 bases fitting TRBD1. CDR1 is SNHLY and CDR2 is FYNNEI in the germline V gene. V lost 10 bases, J lost 2 bases, and 3 bases stayed unmatched. CDR3 length equals 12 residues. Variable domain in full (rest from reference TRBV2 and TRBJ1-2): EPEVTQTPSHQVTQMGQEVILRCVPISNHLYFYWYRQILGQKVEFLVSFYNNEISEKSEIFDDQFSVERPDGSNFTLKIRSTKLEDSAMYFCAMDRENYGYTFGSGTRLTVV.

The genes are TRBV7-9 and TRBJ2-1; weak D call: TRBD2 (6 bases). Per the germline V gene, CDR1 is SEHNR and CDR2 is FQNEAQ (reference sequence). The CDR3 runs to 15 residues. Trimming removed 3 bases at V and 4 bases at J, with 13 bases between. CDR3 sequence (DNA): TGTGCCAGCAGCTTTCGGGGGAACCCGTACAATGAGCAGTTCTTC. Translated, it gives CASSFRGNPYNEQFF.

There are a few counts of this clone. The chain combines TRBV24-1 with TRBJ1-2; D unclear. The CDR3 contains 11 residues. V lost 9 bases and J lost 7, with 11 bases in between. Germline CDR1 reads KGHDR; CDR2 reads SFDVKD. CDR3 region: CATPRGSGYTF. In nucleotides, the CDR3 is TGTGCCACCCCACGGGGATCTGGCTACACCTTC.

This clone was seen once. The chain couples TRBV6-5 to TRBJ1-3; perhaps TRBD1 as D (5 bases). The CDR3 spans 15 residues. The ends were cut back, 0 bases at V and 3 bases at J, with 9 bases in the middle. Germline CDR1 reads MNHEY; CDR2 reads SVGAGI. CDR3 sequence: CASSYSKGNGNTIYF. The CDR3 DNA reads as TGTGCCAGCAGTTACTCGAAGGGGAATGGAAACACCATATATTTT.

This chain joins TRBV19 and TRBJ2-3, with 8 bases that match TRBD2. The junction had 3 bases not matched to a gene; V was cut back by 5 bases and J by 5 bases. The CDR3 is made up of 13 amino acids. Germline CDR1 reads LNHDA; CDR2 reads SQIVND (reference sequence). The CDR3 spells CASSFRGGDTQYF. The CDR3 nucleotides are TGTGCCAGTAGTTTCCGGGGGGGAGATACGCAGTATTTT.

The chain uses TRBV4-2 and TRBJ2-2; D unresolved. The V end was cut by 0 bases, the J end by 5 bases, with 7 bases between. The CDR3 is 14 amino acids. Germline CDR1 reads LGHNA; CDR2 reads YNFKEQ. CDR3 nucleotide sequence: TGTGCCAGCAGCCAAGATCTAGTAACCGGGGAGCTGTTTTTT. Translating gives CASSQDLVTGELFF.

This rearrangement joins TRBV5-1 to TRBJ2-3; 10 positions match TRBD2. CDR1 is SGHRS, CDR2 YFSETQ, per germline. CDR3 length equals 15 residues. With 5 bases clipped from V and 0 bases from J, the junction kept 3 bases outside the gene matches. The CDR3 is CASRLAGASTDTQYF. CDR3 bases: TGCGCCAGCAGGCTAGCGGGGGCTAGCACAGATACGCAGTATTTT.

V gene TRBV29-1 combines with J gene TRBJ1-2, with 9 positions matching TRBD1. The germline CDR1 and CDR2 sequences are SQVTM and ANQGSEA. There are 12 residues in the CDR3. The V gene end was trimmed by 6 bases and the J gene end by 7 bases; junction bases not matched to a gene: 6. CDR3 region: CSVTQGAGGYTF. CDR3 coding DNA: TGCAGCGTGACACAGGGGGCGGGTGGCTACACCTTC.

The chain couples TRBV29-1 to TRBJ1-1; D not certain. V gave up 3 bases and J gave up 0 bases, with 5 bases separating them. The CDR3 spans 12 residues. The germline CDR1 and CDR2 sequences are SQVTM and ANQGSEA. DNA of the CDR3: TGCAGCGTTGATCTGATGAACACTGAAGCTTTCTTT. It yields the protein CSVDLMNTEAFF. The full variable domain, completed using reference TRBV29-1 and TRBJ1-1, is SAVISQKPSRDICQRGTSLTIQCQVDSQVTMMFWYRQQPGQSLTLIATANQGSEATYESGFVIDKFPISRPNLTFSTLTVSNMSPEDSSIYLCSVDLMNTEAFFGQGTRLTVV.

This chain joins TRBV5-1 and TRBJ1-3, with 7 positions matching TRBD1. CDR1 is SGHRS and CDR2 is YFSETQ in the germline V gene. Losses at the gene ends were 6 bases for V and 8 bases for J; bases not matched to a gene: 17. This CDR3 has 16 residues. This CDR3 reads CASTPGQGGFFDTIYF. Written as DNA, the CDR3 is TGCGCCAGCACCCCCGGGCAGGGGGGTTTTTTCGACACCATATATTTT. The full variable domain, completed using reference TRBV5-1 and TRBJ1-3, is KAGVTQTPRYLIKTRGQQVTLSCSPISGHRSVSWYQQTPGQGLQFLFEYFSETQRNKGNFPGRFSGRQFSNSRSEMNVSTLELGDSALYLCASTPGQGGFFDTIYFGEGSWLTVV.

The V call is TRBV3-1 (or the pseudogene TRBV3-2), the J call TRBJ2-7; D gene ambiguous. This CDR3 comprises 12 residues. V lost 1 base to trimming and J lost 8 bases, with 9 bases between them. Per the germline V gene, CDR1 is LGHDT and CDR2 is YNNKEL (reference sequence). The CDR3 reads CASSQVVQQQYF. For the CDR3, the DNA is TGTGCCAGCAGCCAAGTCGTCCAGCAGCAGTACTTC.

This clone occurred a few times. The J gene is TRBJ2-7, the V gene TRBV27; D remains ambiguous. The CDR3 sequence is 9 residues long. The V end lost 9 bases, the J end lost 3 bases, and 3 bases lay between the germline ends. CDR1 and CDR2 (germline): MNHEY, SMNVEV (reference sequence). As DNA, the CDR3 is TGTGCCAGACACTACGAGCAGTACTTC. It yields the protein CARHYEQYF.

The rearrangement uses TRBV6-1 and TRBJ2-3; 8 bases agree with TRBD2. J gave up 1 base and V 1 base, and 16 bases lay outside the gene matches. The CDR3 extends over 20 amino acids. Germline values: CDR1 MNHNS, CDR2 SASEGT. The CDR3 protein is CASSEGRAGAPFLRTDTQYF. For the CDR3, the DNA is TGTGCCAGCAGTGAAGGGCGAGCGGGGGCCCCATTTCTTCGCACAGATACGCAGTATTTT.